This is a list of T cell receptor beta chains from one sample in a study of lymphopenia after photon versus proton radiotherapy. Here immunoSEQ multiplex PCR was the method, and the copy in TCRdb shows in-frame clones only, minus some. Of some 70,000 clones listed, about 90% were seen once; the top ten hold about a tenth. The specimen was peripheral blood, collected from a patient treated with proton-based radiotherapy. These receptors all come from a man aged 80 or over with esophageal cancer. Both conserved end residues are part of each CDR3. The order of the fields is J gene, clone size, D gene, V gene, CDR3 DNA, CDR3 protein. A D gene is named only where the DNA matches it firmly. Size is stated for part of the rows, as once, few or many counts, or as a class when the clone is expanded.

TRBJ1-1	-	-	TRBV5-1	TGCGCCAGCAGCTTGCGGGGGAACACTGAAGCTTTCTTT	CASSLRGNTEAFF
TRBJ2-1	few	TRBD2	TRBV6-6	TGTGCCAGCAGTCCTTCGGGGGGAGGTGAGCAGTTCTTC	CASSPSGGGEQFF
TRBJ2-7	-	TRBD1	TRBV27	TGTGCCAGCGGACCACAGGGGGCCTACGAGCAGTACTTC	CASGPQGAYEQYF
TRBJ2-7	-	-	TRBV6-1	TGTGCCAGCAGGTTCTCGGGGAACTCCTACGAGCAGTACTTC	CASRFSGNSYEQYF
TRBJ2-5	-	TRBD2	TRBV5-6	TGTGCCAGCAGCTTGGAGGGACTAGCGGGAGGGCAAGAGACCCAGTACTTC	CASSLEGLAGGQETQYF
TRBJ1-2	few	TRBD1	TRBV5-6	TGTGCCAGCAGCTGGACAGGGATGGACTATGGCTACACCTTC	CASSWTGMDYGYTF
TRBJ2-3	-	-	TRBV18	TGTGCCAGCTCACCAACCGCTAGTGTTCCAGATACGCAGTATTTT	CASSPTASVPDTQYF
TRBJ2-7	-	-	TRBV5-1	TGCGCCAGCAGCGCATACCGACAGATCTACGAGCAGTACTTC	CASSAYRQIYEQYF
TRBJ1-4	-	-	TRBV11-2	TGTGCCAGCAGCTTTTCAACACGGGGGAATGAAAAACTGTTTTTT	CASSFSTRGNEKLFF
TRBJ1-5	few	-	TRBV2	TGTGCCAGCAGGAAACATGAACGCAATCAGCCCCAGCATTTT	CASRKHERNQPQHF
TRBJ1-6	-	TRBD1	TRBV7-9	TGTGCCAGCAGTGTGACAGGGGAGGGTAGTTCACCCCTCCACTTT	CASSVTGEGSSPLHF
TRBJ2-1	-	-	TRBV18	TGTGCCAGCTCACCACCCTCAAGCGGTGTTCTTTACAATGAGCAGTTCTTC	CASSPPSSGVLYNEQFF
TRBJ1-1	once	TRBD1	TRBV27	TGTGCCAGCAGTCCTGGGTGGGGACAGAAGAACACTGAAGCTTTCTTT	CASSPGWGQKNTEAFF
TRBJ2-5	-	-	TRBV29-1	TGCAGCGTTGGGCTGAACAGGATTGGCACCCAGTACTTC	CSVGLNRIGTQYF
TRBJ1-4	-	-	TRBV5-1	TGCGCCAGCAGCTTGGAAGAGAATGAAAAACTGTTTTTT	CASSLEENEKLFF
TRBJ2-2	-	-	TRBV28	TGTGCCAGCAGTGGCCGGGTCTATGGGTCCGGGGAGCTGTTTTTT	CASSGRVYGSGELFF
TRBJ2-4	-	-	TRBV6-5	TGTGCCAGCAGTTACGGGGGATTTCAGTACTTC	CASSYGGFQYF
TRBJ2-7	-	TRBD1	TRBV12-5	TGTGCTAGTGGTGCGGCAGGGGGCTTTGGACAGTACTTC	CASGAAGGFGQYF
TRBJ2-3	-	TRBD2	TRBV4-3	TGCGCCAGCAGCCAAAGCCCAGCGGGGGACACAGATACGCAGTATTTT	CASSQSPAGDTDTQYF
TRBJ2-1	-	TRBD2	TRBV4-1	TGCGCCAGCAGCATACGGACTAGCGGGAGTACCTACAATGAGCAGTTCTTC	CASSIRTSGSTYNEQFF
TRBJ1-6	-	-	TRBV6-5	TGTGCCAGCAGTTCCGTTGTGCGTAATTCACCCCTCCACTTT	CASSSVVRNSPLHF
TRBJ2-7	-	-	TRBV2	TGTGCCAGCAGTGAAGAGGGCTACGAGCAGTACTTC	CASSEEGYEQYF
TRBJ2-6	-	-	TRBV29-1	TGCAGTGCTATTAGCTGGGCCAACGTCCTGACTTTC	CSAISWANVLTF
TRBJ1-2	-	-	TRBV6-5	TGTGCCAGCAGTTCTATAAGGGGTGGCTACACCTTC	CASSSIRGGYTF